These T cell receptor beta chains were read from a single sample in a study of Graves' ophthalmopathy and Graves' hyperthyroidism. TCRdb re-derived calls from the multiplex PCR reads in MiXCR, one entry per CDR3 protein. The profile shows more than 1,000,000 distinct CDR3 sequences, less than 45% of them singletons. The sequencing input was peripheral blood or thyroid tissue (not recorded which). These TCRs come from an adult man with Graves' hyperthyroidism. CDR3s include the opening cysteine and the closing phenylalanine or tryptophan. A D gene is named only where the DNA matches it firmly. Rows may omit the clone size; those that give it use once, few, many or a size class.

J | V | size | D | CDR3 | DNA
TRBJ2-5 | TRBV11-2 | many | TRBD2 | CASSLDTPLAGGQETQYF | TGTGCCAGCAGCTTAGATACCCCACTGGCGGGAGGGCAAGAGACCCAGTACTTC
TRBJ2-7 | TRBV29-1 | - | - | CSVLSDATSYEQYF | TGCAGCGTCCTTTCCGACGCTACCTCCTACGAGCAGTACTTC
TRBJ2-2 | TRBV7-9 | - | - | CASSLSPTPTNTGELFF | TGTGCCAGCAGCCTCTCACCAACACCCACGAACACCGGGGAGCTGTTTTTT
TRBJ2-7 | TRBV7-9 | many | - | CASSNVVGEQYF | TGTGCCAGCAGTAATGTGGTGGGTGAGCAGTACTTC
TRBJ1-1 | TRBV24-1 | - | - | CATKDSLGDTEAFF | TGTGCCACCAAGGATTCCCTGGGGGACACTGAAGCTTTCTTT
TRBJ2-7 | TRBV29-1 | many | TRBD1 | CSVEETGRAYEQYF | TGCAGCGTTGAAGAGACAGGGAGAGCGTACGAGCAGTACTTC
TRBJ2-2 | TRBV24-1 | - | TRBD2 | CALSDLRGGTTNTGELFF | TGTGCCCTCAGTGATTTGCGAGGTGGGACTACGAACACCGGGGAGCTGTTTTTT
TRBJ2-7 | TRBV7-2 | many | - | CASSLVTDSSYEQYF | TGTGCCAGCAGCTTAGTAACGGATAGCTCCTACGAGCAGTACTTC
TRBJ1-3 | TRBV9 | many | - | CASRDSGNTIYF | TGTGCCAGCAGAGACTCTGGAAACACCATATATTTT
TRBJ1-5 | TRBV20-1 | few | - | CSARVSGAGGNQPQHF | TGCAGTGCTAGAGTTTCAGGGGCAGGTGGCAATCAGCCCCAGCATTTT